Listed below are T cell receptor beta chains from one sample, sequenced in a study of shared clonotypes between healthy human individuals. Sequencing used immunoSEQ multiplex PCR; TCRdb keeps in-frame clones, though not all of them. The sample has over 1.4 million clones; over 95% are singletons. The source material was naive CD4+ T cells sorted from blood. Receptors originate from a man aged 25-40 years in good health. The CDR3 runs from the conserved cysteine through the conserved F or W. The D gene is left open where the match is weak. Rows give clone size only sometimes, using once, few, many, or a class for an expanded clone.

abundance,j_gene,v_gene,d_gene,CDR3nt,CDR3aa
NA,TRBJ2-3,TRBV6-4,TRBD2,TGTGCCAGCAGTGACTCGGCTAGCGGGAACCCAGATACGCAGTATTTT,CASSDSASGNPDTQYF
NA,TRBJ2-7,TRBV10-2,NA,TGCGCCAGCAGTCAAATTAGCTACGAGCAGTACTTC,CASSQISYEQYF
once,TRBJ2-7,TRBV18,TRBD1,TGTGCCAGCTCACAGGGGGCGATACGGTACGAGCAGTACTTC,CASSQGAIRYEQYF
NA,TRBJ2-5,TRBV9,NA,TGTGCCAGCAGCGTCTTTTCGACAGAGACCCAGTACTTC,CASSVFSTETQYF
NA,TRBJ2-5,TRBV2,NA,TGTGCCAGCAGTGCGGGCAGGGAAGAGACCCAGTACTTC,CASSAGREETQYF
NA,TRBJ2-1,TRBV12-5,TRBD2,TGTGCTAGTTCTAGCGGTTACTACAATGAGCAGTTCTTC,CASSSGYYNEQFF
NA,TRBJ2-7,TRBV5-8,TRBD2,TGTGCCAGCAGCTCGGGAATCGGGACTAGCGGGAACTACGAGCAGTACTTC,CASSSGIGTSGNYEQYF
NA,TRBJ1-1,TRBV7-3,TRBD1,TGTGCCAGCAGCGCCTCAACCGGGACAGGGGGCACTGAAGCTTTCTTT,CASSASTGTGGTEAFF
NA,TRBJ2-1,TRBV9,TRBD2,TGTGCCAGCAGCGTCGATTCACTAGCGGGAGTTGTCAATGAGCAGTTCTTC,CASSVDSLAGVVNEQFF
NA,TRBJ2-5,TRBV5-4,TRBD1,TGTGCCAGCAGCAAGGGACAGGGATTAGAGACCCAGTACTTC,CASSKGQGLETQYF
NA,TRBJ2-5,TRBV2,TRBD1,TGTGCCAGCGAGACGGGACAGCTGGTCCAAGAGACCCAGTACTTC,CASETGQLVQETQYF
NA,TRBJ2-7,TRBV29-1,NA,TGCAGCGTTGAGGTCCCGGGACTGCTCTACGAGCAGTACTTC,CSVEVPGLLYEQYF
NA,TRBJ2-5,TRBV5-1,TRBD1,TGCGCCAGCAGCTTGGGGGCAGGGGGCGGCTCGGAGACCCAGTACTTC,CASSLGAGGGSETQYF
NA,TRBJ1-4,TRBV28,NA,TGTGCCAGCAGTAGTCCGGGGCAGGGAAAGGAAAAACTGTTTTTT,CASSSPGQGKEKLFF
NA,TRBJ1-5,TRBV19,TRBD1,TGTGCCAGTAGTATGACAGGGGCCCGCAATCAGCCCCAGCATTTT,CASSMTGARNQPQHF
NA,TRBJ1-4,TRBV6-5,TRBD1,TGTGCCAGCAGTTCCTCTCCGACAGGGGTTCAAGGAGAACTGTTTTTT,CASSSSPTGVQGELFF
NA,TRBJ2-4,TRBV18,TRBD1,TGTGCCAGCTCAGTAATCGGGACAGGGAAAAACATTCAGTACTTC,CASSVIGTGKNIQYF
NA,TRBJ2-1,TRBV7-9,TRBD2,TGTGCCAGCAGCTGGATACTAGCGGGAGAGGGCAATGAGCAGTTCTTC,CASSWILAGEGNEQFF
NA,TRBJ1-3,TRBV28,TRBD1,TGTGCCAGCAGGTCAGGGGGTGCTGGAAACACCATATATTTT,CASRSGGAGNTIYF
NA,TRBJ2-1,TRBV7-2,TRBD1,TGTGCCAGCAGCCTCGACAGGGTTGTGAATGAGCAGTTCTTC,CASSLDRVVNEQFF
once,TRBJ2-5,TRBV5-4,TRBD1,TGTGCCAGCAGGTACGGGACAGGAGAAGAGACCCAGTACTTC,CASRYGTGEETQYF
NA,TRBJ2-6,TRBV4-1,NA,TGCGCCAGCAGCTCATTAAAATCGGGAACTGGGGCCAACGTCCTGACTTTC,CASSSLKSGTGANVLTF
few,TRBJ1-5,TRBV29-1,NA,TGCAGCGTTGGTGGAGCGAATCAGCCCCAGCATTTT,CSVGGANQPQHF
NA,TRBJ2-7,TRBV5-5,TRBD1,TGTGCCAGCAGCTTGGAAGGGACAGGCTACGAGCAGTACTTC,CASSLEGTGYEQYF
NA,TRBJ1-2,TRBV6-1,TRBD1,TGTGCCAGCAGTGAAGCCGGGACAGGGTATGGCTACACCTTC,CASSEAGTGYGYTF
once,TRBJ2-2,TRBV19,TRBD1,TGTGCCAGTAGTATAAGGGGACAGGGCACCGGGGAGCTGTTTTTT,CASSIRGQGTGELFF
NA,TRBJ1-1,TRBV7-9,TRBD1,TGTGCCAGCAGCTTGGGTACAGGGGGCTCTGAAGCTTTCTTT,CASSLGTGGSEAFF
NA,TRBJ2-2,TRBV18,TRBD1,TGTGCCAGCTCAGGGACAGGGACGGCCGGGGAGCTGTTTTTT,CASSGTGTAGELFF
once,TRBJ1-6,TRBV6-1,NA,TGTGCCAGCAGTGAATCTTGGCAGAAGACTTCACCCCTCCACTTT,CASSESWQKTSPLHF
NA,TRBJ2-1,TRBV5-5,NA,TGTGCCAGCAACCCTGGCGGTCCCCAGAGCTCCTACAATGAGCAGTTCTTC,CASNPGGPQSSYNEQFF
NA,TRBJ2-3,TRBV7-6,TRBD2,TGTGCCAGCAGCCTCGGGACTAGCGGGAGTTCAGATACGCAGTATTTT,CASSLGTSGSSDTQYF
NA,TRBJ2-7,TRBV11-2,NA,TGTGCCAGCAGCTCACTATCGGGGAGGACCTACGAGCAGTACTTC,CASSSLSGRTYEQYF
NA,TRBJ2-5,TRBV4-3,NA,TGCGCCAGCAGCCAAGATACTTTGGGCAGGGAAGAGACCCAGTACTTC,CASSQDTLGREETQYF
NA,TRBJ1-1,TRBV18,NA,TGTGCCAGCTCGCCAGGGGCGCCTAACACTGAAGCTTTCTTT,CASSPGAPNTEAFF
NA,TRBJ2-3,TRBV19,TRBD2,TGTGCCAGTAAAAACCGCGGGGGTTCCGGCACAGATACGCAGTATTTT,CASKNRGGSGTDTQYF
NA,TRBJ2-1,TRBV27,NA,TGTGCCAGCAGTCTACATAGAGGGAGCTCCTACAATGAGCAGTTCTTC,CASSLHRGSSYNEQFF
NA,TRBJ1-1,TRBV6-1,TRBD1,TGTGCCAGCAGTCATACAGGGGGCGACACTGAAGCTTTCTTT,CASSHTGGDTEAFF
NA,TRBJ2-1,TRBV20-1,TRBD2,TGCAGTGCAAAGACTAGCGGTAAGCAGTTCTTC,CSAKTSGKQFF
NA,TRBJ2-1,TRBV28,TRBD2,TGTGCCAGCAGTTTGGCTAGCGGGAGATCCTTCAATGAGCAGTTCTTC,CASSLASGRSFNEQFF
NA,TRBJ1-5,TRBV15,NA,TGTGCCACCAGCAGACGGGGGCGCGATCAGCCCCAGCATTTT,CATSRRGRDQPQHF
NA,TRBJ2-2,TRBV5-1,NA,TGCGCCAGCAGCTCACAGGGCCGGGAGCTGTTTTTT,CASSSQGRELFF
NA,TRBJ2-1,TRBV6-1,TRBD2,TGTGCCAGCAAAAAAGGACTAGATGGTTCGGCTGAGCAGTTCTTC,CASKKGLDGSAEQFF
NA,TRBJ2-1,TRBV10-3,TRBD1,TGTGCCATCACCCCACGGACAGGATCGAATGAGCAGTTCTTC,CAITPRTGSNEQFF
NA,TRBJ2-7,TRBV5-1,NA,TGCGCCAGCAGCTTGGTGGCAGGGTCGGACTACGAGCAGTACTTC,CASSLVAGSDYEQYF
NA,TRBJ2-7,TRBV6-5,TRBD2,TGTGCCAGCAGTCAACCTAGCGGGTCTTCCTACGAGCAGTACTTC,CASSQPSGSSYEQYF
NA,TRBJ2-2,TRBV11-2,NA,TGTGCCAGCAGCCAACAAAAAGGGTTGAACACCGGGGAGCTGTTTTTT,CASSQQKGLNTGELFF
NA,TRBJ2-1,TRBV7-9,TRBD2,TGTGCCAGCAGCTCCCCCATTAGCGGGCCCTCCTACAATGAGCAGTTCTTC,CASSSPISGPSYNEQFF
NA,TRBJ1-2,TRBV18,TRBD1,TGTGCCAGCTCAGAGACCGGGACAGGGGACTCCTGGGGCTACACCTTC,CASSETGTGDSWGYTF
NA,TRBJ2-2,TRBV27,NA,TGTGCCAGCAGTTTATTGACTCACTATGCGAACACCGGGGAGCTGTTTTTT,CASSLLTHYANTGELFF
NA,TRBJ2-7,TRBV6-5,NA,TGTGCCAGCAGTTACTCCCCTGGGGGCAGTTCCTACGAGCAGTACTTC,CASSYSPGGSSYEQYF
NA,TRBJ2-4,TRBV19,NA,TGTGCCAGTAGTATTATCGGGAGTAGGACCAAAAACATTCAGTACTTC,CASSIIGSRTKNIQYF
NA,TRBJ2-4,TRBV6-1,NA,TGTGCCAGCAGCATGGTTCTAGCCAAAAACATTCAGTACTTC,CASSMVLAKNIQYF
NA,TRBJ2-5,TRBV5-1,TRBD2,TGCGCCAGCAGCTTGGGGACTAGCGGGAGAGGGGAGACCCAGTACTTC,CASSLGTSGRGETQYF
NA,TRBJ2-5,TRBV6-6,NA,TGTGCCAGCAGTTACCAGACAGCATTTCAAGAGACCCAGTACTTC,CASSYQTAFQETQYF